A selection of T cell receptor beta chains follows, all from one sample in a study of T cells in Graves' hyperthyroidism and ophthalmopathy. TCRdb analysed the multiplex PCR reads with MiXCR anew, one entry per CDR3 protein. The sample lists fewer than 900,000 distinct CDR3 sequences; 18% were seen once. The source material was blood. The source is a woman aged 50 to 60 with Graves' hyperthyroidism that later progressed to Graves' ophthalmopathy. The CDR3 runs from the conserved cysteine through the conserved F or W. Each record gives: D gene, clone size, J gene, V gene, CDR3 DNA, CDR3 protein. The D gene is left open where the match is weak. Clone size is not always given. Where it is, it says once, few, many or a class for expanded clones.

D: -; size: few; J: TRBJ1-6; V: TRBV9; DNA: TGTGCCAGCAGCGAGGCAATCTCCTATAATTCACCCCTCCACTTT; CDR3: CASSEAISYNSPLHF
D: TRBD2; size: -; J: TRBJ2-1; V: TRBV7-9; DNA: TGTGCCAGCAGCACCGTAGCGGGGCCCCCCAATGAGCAGTTCTTC; CDR3: CASSTVAGPPNEQFF
D: -; size: many; J: TRBJ2-7; V: TRBV11-2; DNA: TGTGCCAGCAGCTTCAATGAGGCCTACGAGCAGTACTTC; CDR3: CASSFNEAYEQYF
D: TRBD1; size: few; J: TRBJ1-1; V: TRBV6-1; DNA: TGTGCCAGCATTCCGACAGGGATGAACACTGAAGCTTTCTTT; CDR3: CASIPTGMNTEAFF
D: -; size: many; J: TRBJ2-3; V: TRBV12-3/TRBV12-4; DNA: TGTGCCAGCAGTTGGCCCGCTAGCACAGATACGCAGTATTTT; CDR3: CASSWPASTDTQYF
D: -; size: -; J: TRBJ2-3; V: TRBV9; DNA: TGTGCCAGCAGCGTAGGTGTGATCACAGATACGCAGTATTTT; CDR3: CASSVGVITDTQYF
D: -; size: many; J: TRBJ2-1; V: TRBV2; DNA: TGTGCCAGCAGTGAAGGAAGACAGGCCCACAATGAGCAGTTCTTC; CDR3: CASSEGRQAHNEQFF
D: -; size: many; J: TRBJ2-5; V: TRBV11-2; DNA: TGTGCCAGCAGCTTTTCGGCTCCAGAGACCCAGTACTTC; CDR3: CASSFSAPETQYF
D: -; size: -; J: TRBJ2-5; V: TRBV11-2; DNA: TGTGCCAGCAGCCCAAGGGGGTGGGACCCGGGGACCCAGTACTTC; CDR3: CASSPRGWDPGTQYF
D: TRBD2; size: -; J: TRBJ2-1; V: TRBV5-1; DNA: TGCGCCAGCAGCCCGGGGGCTAGCGGGGGTATCACCTACAATGAGCAGTTCTTC; CDR3: CASSPGASGGITYNEQFF
D: TRBD1; size: many; J: TRBJ1-1; V: TRBV6-1; DNA: TGTGCCAGCAGTGGGGGGTATCGGACAGGGGGCGGCACTGAAGCTTTCTTT; CDR3: CASSGGYRTGGGTEAFF
D: TRBD1; size: -; J: TRBJ2-6; V: TRBV3-1; DNA: TGTGCCAGCAGCCCGGGACAGGGGTCTGGGGCCAACGTCCTGACTTTC; CDR3: CASSPGQGSGANVLTF
D: -; size: few; J: TRBJ2-7; V: TRBV20-1; DNA: TGCAGTGCTAGAGATAGTGCAGCTTCAGGGGACGAGCAGTACTTC; CDR3: CSARDSAASGDEQYF
D: TRBD1; size: -; J: TRBJ2-2; V: TRBV30; DNA: TGTGCCTGGAGTTCTACCCCTCCCGGGACAGGGAGAACCGGGGAGCTGTTTTTT; CDR3: CAWSSTPPGTGRTGELFF
D: TRBD1; size: -; J: TRBJ2-3; V: TRBV4-1; DNA: TGCGCCAGCAGCCAATTTGAGGGGGCCTCGACAGATACGCAGTATTTT; CDR3: CASSQFEGASTDTQYF
D: TRBD1; size: many; J: TRBJ2-7; V: TRBV3-1; DNA: TGTGCCAGCAGCCAGCCCGGGACAGGAGTCTACGAGCAGTACTTC; CDR3: CASSQPGTGVYEQYF
D: TRBD2; size: -; J: TRBJ2-1; V: TRBV20-1; DNA: TGCAGTGCTAATCACGCGGGAGGGCCCGTCGAAAATGAGCAGTTCTTC; CDR3: CSANHAGGPVENEQFF
D: -; size: many; J: TRBJ1-1; V: TRBV2; DNA: TGTGCCTCACTCCGTCAAATAAACACTGAAGCTTTCTTT; CDR3: CASLRQINTEAFF
D: TRBD2; size: many; J: TRBJ2-7; V: TRBV29-1; DNA: TGCAGCGTTGGGACTAGCGGGGGAATTGCGTACGAGCAGTACTTC; CDR3: CSVGTSGGIAYEQYF
D: TRBD1; size: few; J: TRBJ1-6; V: TRBV12-5; DNA: TGTGCTAGTGGTTTAAACCGGGACAGGGCGGATAAGACGGGTTCACCCCTCCACTTT; CDR3: CASGLNRDRADKTGSPLHF
D: TRBD1; size: few; J: TRBJ2-2; V: TRBV19; DNA: TGTGCCACCGGGACAGTCAACACCGGGGAGCTGTTTTTT; CDR3: CATGTVNTGELFF
D: TRBD2; size: few; J: TRBJ2-2; V: TRBV9; DNA: TGTGCCAGCAGCTTCGGCCCCTCGGCGGGGGGGTACACCGGGGAGCTGTTTTTT; CDR3: CASSFGPSAGGYTGELFF
D: TRBD1; size: few; J: TRBJ1-1; V: TRBV20-1; DNA: TGCAGTGCCCTGGGACAGTCTAACACTGAAGCTTTCTTT; CDR3: CSALGQSNTEAFF
D: -; size: -; J: TRBJ1-6; V: TRBV6-2/TRBV6-3; DNA: TGTGCCAGCAGTTACTCGGATTTTGGGGGTTCACCCCTCCACTTT; CDR3: CASSYSDFGGSPLHF
D: -; size: -; J: TRBJ1-5; V: TRBV6-1; DNA: TGTGCCAGCAGGAAGTTAGGAGATCAGCCCCAGCATTTT; CDR3: CASRKLGDQPQHF
D: TRBD1; size: -; J: TRBJ1-1; V: TRBV3-1; DNA: TGTGCCAGCAGCCAAGGGTCAGGGGGGAACACTGAAGCTTTCTTT; CDR3: CASSQGSGGNTEAFF
D: -; size: -; J: TRBJ2-7; V: TRBV7-2; DNA: TGTGCCAGCGCCCAATCCCGGGGATATTCCTACGAGCAGTACTTC; CDR3: CASAQSRGYSYEQYF
D: -; size: few; J: TRBJ1-1; V: TRBV30; DNA: TGTGCCTGGAGGGGACCCTTGGGGGGTACCTACACTGAAGCTTTCTTT; CDR3: CAWRGPLGGTYTEAFF
D: -; size: many; J: TRBJ1-1; V: TRBV20-1; DNA: TGCAGTGCTAGAGACGTGGGGGGGCGCGCCTTAGGGACTGAAGCTTTCTTT; CDR3: CSARDVGGRALGTEAFF
D: TRBD1; size: many; J: TRBJ1-1; V: TRBV18; DNA: TGTGCCAGCTCATCGGGACAGCCCACTGAAGCTTTCTTT; CDR3: CASSSGQPTEAFF
D: -; size: few; J: TRBJ2-1; V: TRBV20-1; DNA: TGCAGTGCTAGAGACCCGGGGCACAATGAGCAGTTCTTC; CDR3: CSARDPGHNEQFF
D: -; size: few; J: TRBJ1-4; V: TRBV6-1; DNA: TGTGCCAGCAGTGATTGGGCGGGGAGGGAGAATGAAAAACTGTTTTTT; CDR3: CASSDWAGRENEKLFF